Included here is one T cell receptor beta chain sequence, with context. This entry is derived from a study of tumor T cells in aggressive B-cell lymphoma. Germline-derived CDR1 and CDR2 are SGHRS and YFSETQ. The J segment lost 0 bases and the V segment lost 5 bases, leaving 17 bases of the junction unmatched. This CDR3 is built from 19 residues. Measured with immunoSEQ multiplex PCR; TCRdb has only the in-frame clones, and not every one. The sample lists under 2,500 clones; over 75% were seen once. What was sequenced was tumor tissue. This chain uses TRBV5-1 with TRBJ2-3, with TRBD2 matching over 8 bases. This TCR came from an adult with diffuse large B cell lymphoma. CDR3: CASSSGLAPDLFSTDTQYF. CDR3 DNA sequence: TGCGCCAGCAGTTCCGGACTAGCCCCCGACCTGTTTAGCACAGATACGCAGTATTTT.